These T cell receptor beta chains were read from a single sample in a study of cytomegalovirus exposure and HLA in healthy donors. Sequencing used immunoSEQ multiplex PCR; TCRdb keeps in-frame clones, though not all of them. Of 90,000 to 130,000 clones listed, approximately 89% are singletons. Sequencing was carried out using PBMCs. Every receptor here comes from a young woman in good health and CMV-seronegative. Both conserved end residues are part of each CDR3. A D gene is named only where the DNA matches it firmly. The size of a clone is reported for some rows only, either as once, few or many, or as a class for expanded clones.

J: TRBJ2-5; V: TRBV30; size: -; D: -; DNA: TGTGCCTGGAGTGACCTGTCGGGGGATGAAGAGACCCAGTACTTC; CDR3: CAWSDLSGDEETQYF
J: TRBJ1-2; V: TRBV10-2; size: -; D: -; DNA: TGCGCCAGCAGTGGGACAGAGGGATATGGCTACACCTTC; CDR3: CASSGTEGYGYTF
J: TRBJ2-5; V: TRBV6-5; size: -; D: -; DNA: TGTGCCAGCAGTTACACAGGTCTGGGGGAGACCCAGTACTTC; CDR3: CASSYTGLGETQYF
J: TRBJ2-5; V: TRBV18; size: -; D: TRBD2; DNA: TGTGCCAGCTCACCCGCCGGGAGGAGCCAAGAGACCCAGTACTTC; CDR3: CASSPAGRSQETQYF
J: TRBJ2-4; V: TRBV28; size: -; D: TRBD1; DNA: TGTGCCAGCAGTTTAATAGGGACAGGGAAAAACATTCAGTACTTC; CDR3: CASSLIGTGKNIQYF
J: TRBJ2-2; V: TRBV7-7; size: -; D: TRBD2; DNA: TGTGCTAGCCGGGGGGGACTGAAAACCGGGGAGCTGTTTTTT; CDR3: CASRGGLKTGELFF
J: TRBJ1-3; V: TRBV6-1; size: -; D: TRBD1; DNA: TGTGCCAGCAGAATTAGGACAGGGGAAGACACCATATATTTT; CDR3: CASRIRTGEDTIYF
J: TRBJ2-7; V: TRBV19; size: -; D: TRBD2; DNA: TGTGCCACTCAACCTGGGGCGGGAGCCTCCTACGAGCAGTACTTC; CDR3: CATQPGAGASYEQYF
J: TRBJ2-2; V: TRBV18; size: few; D: -; DNA: TGTGCCAGCTCACTTACTGCGGTCCAAGCCAACACCGGGGAGCTGTTTTTT; CDR3: CASSLTAVQANTGELFF
J: TRBJ2-7; V: TRBV7-9; size: -; D: -; DNA: TGTGCCAGCAGCTCGTCCTCCTACGAGCAGTACTTC; CDR3: CASSSSSYEQYF
J: TRBJ2-5; V: TRBV7-9; size: -; D: -; DNA: TGTGCCAGCAGCTTCAGACGAGCGGAGACCCAGTACTTC; CDR3: CASSFRRAETQYF
J: TRBJ1-1; V: TRBV28; size: -; D: -; DNA: TGTGCCAGCAGTTTGTTCCGGCGGACTGAAGCTTTCTTT; CDR3: CASSLFRRTEAFF
J: TRBJ1-1; V: TRBV7-9; size: -; D: -; DNA: TGTGCCAGCAGGAGGACTGAAGCTTTCTTT; CDR3: CASRRTEAFF
J: TRBJ2-5; V: TRBV9; size: -; D: -; DNA: TGTGCCAGCAGCGCGTCGGGGACCGGAGGGGAGACCCAGTACTTC; CDR3: CASSASGTGGETQYF
J: TRBJ2-1; V: TRBV6-1; size: -; D: TRBD1; DNA: TGTGCCAGTATAGCTCTCGGGACAGGCAATGAGCAGTTCTTC; CDR3: CASIALGTGNEQFF
J: TRBJ1-4; V: TRBV15; size: -; D: TRBD1; DNA: TGTGCCACCAGCCCTGCTTGGGACAGGGACGAAAAACTGTTTTTT; CDR3: CATSPAWDRDEKLFF
J: TRBJ2-5; V: TRBV19; size: -; D: TRBD2; DNA: TGTGCCAGTAGTATAGATGGACTAGCGCTGGGAGAGACCCAGTACTTC; CDR3: CASSIDGLALGETQYF
J: TRBJ2-7; V: TRBV15; size: -; D: -; DNA: TGTGCCACCAGCAGAGATCAGGTCTACGAGCAGTACTTC; CDR3: CATSRDQVYEQYF
J: TRBJ2-7; V: TRBV5-1; size: once; D: -; DNA: TGCGCCAGCAGCTTGGCAGGGGTAATGTCCTACGAGCAGTACTTC; CDR3: CASSLAGVMSYEQYF
J: TRBJ2-1; V: TRBV23-1; size: -; D: TRBD2; DNA: TGCGCCAGGTTGCCCGGGACTAGCGGCAACAATGAGCAGTTCTTC; CDR3: CARLPGTSGNNEQFF
J: TRBJ2-4; V: TRBV11-2; size: -; D: -; DNA: TGTGCCAGCAACAGGGTTGCCAAAAACATTCAGTACTTC; CDR3: CASNRVAKNIQYF
J: TRBJ2-7; V: TRBV5-6; size: -; D: -; DNA: TGTGCCAGCAGCTCATCACAGGTCTCCTACGAGCAGTACTTC; CDR3: CASSSSQVSYEQYF
J: TRBJ2-7; V: TRBV4-3; size: few; D: TRBD2; DNA: TGCGCCAGCAGCCGTGTACTAGCGGGAGAGCAGTACTTC; CDR3: CASSRVLAGEQYF
J: TRBJ2-7; V: TRBV21-1; size: -; D: -; DNA: TGTGTTGAAGCGGGGACCTCCTACGAGCAGTACTTC; CDR3: CVEAGTSYEQYF
J: TRBJ2-1; V: TRBV6-5; size: -; D: -; DNA: TGTGCCAGCAGTTACTCGAGAATCTATGAGCAGTTCTTC; CDR3: CASSYSRIYEQFF
J: TRBJ2-2; V: TRBV4-3; size: -; D: -; DNA: TGCGCCAGCAGCCCCCGGTTGGCGGTTAACACCGGGGAGCTGTTTTTT; CDR3: CASSPRLAVNTGELFF
J: TRBJ1-5; V: TRBV7-2; size: -; D: -; DNA: TGTGCCAGCAGCTTAGTTCACAATCAGCCCCAGCATTTT; CDR3: CASSLVHNQPQHF
J: TRBJ1-4; V: TRBV5-1; size: -; D: -; DNA: TGCGCCAGCAGTCTGGGCGCCTCTGAAAAACTGTTTTTT; CDR3: CASSLGASEKLFF
J: TRBJ2-3; V: TRBV7-8; size: -; D: TRBD2; DNA: TGTGCCAGCAGCTCTTTGGCGGGGGGGTTGGCAGATACGCAGTATTTT; CDR3: CASSSLAGGLADTQYF
J: TRBJ2-7; V: TRBV7-8; size: few; D: TRBD2; DNA: TGTGCCAGCAGCTTACAGCGGGAGTTGAAAGAGCAGTACTTC; CDR3: CASSLQRELKEQYF
J: TRBJ2-7; V: TRBV19; size: -; D: TRBD1; DNA: TGTGCCAGTAGCCCAATAGGACAGGGGGTGGCCTACGAGCAGTACTTC; CDR3: CASSPIGQGVAYEQYF
J: TRBJ1-2; V: TRBV5-1; size: -; D: -; DNA: TGCGCCAGCAGCTTGGTGCCGGGGGACTATGGCTACACCTTC; CDR3: CASSLVPGDYGYTF
J: TRBJ2-3; V: TRBV5-4; size: -; D: TRBD1; DNA: TGTGCCAGCAGCCCCTTAACCGGGACAGGGTACACAGATACGCAGTATTTT; CDR3: CASSPLTGTGYTDTQYF
J: TRBJ2-7; V: TRBV6-1; size: -; D: -; DNA: TGTGCCAGCAGTGAAGAAATGTACTACGAGCAGTACTTC; CDR3: CASSEEMYYEQYF
J: TRBJ2-3; V: TRBV5-1; size: -; D: TRBD1; DNA: TGCGCCAGCAGCCGGGACAGCGGTAACACAGATACGCAGTATTTT; CDR3: CASSRDSGNTDTQYF
J: TRBJ2-1; V: TRBV5-1; size: -; D: TRBD1; DNA: TGCGCCAGCAGCCTGGGGACAGGCAATGAGCAGTTCTTC; CDR3: CASSLGTGNEQFF
J: TRBJ1-5; V: TRBV28; size: -; D: -; DNA: TGTGCCAGCCGCGCCGGGAGCAATCAGCCCCAGCATTTT; CDR3: CASRAGSNQPQHF
J: TRBJ2-7; V: TRBV7-9; size: -; D: -; DNA: TGTGCCAGCAGCCCCCTCGGAAGCCGGGACAACTACGAGCAGTACTTC; CDR3: CASSPLGSRDNYEQYF